This TCR beta chain was retrieved from a study of control samples from healthy donors and cancer patients (dated by TCRdb to about 2020). Receptor libraries were prepared by the immunoSEQ multiplex PCR assay. Held by TCRdb, this immuneACCESS table contains in-frame sequences only and omits some clones. Under half of the omission traces to an unresolved V gene where checked; the cause of the rest is unknown. Recorded for this sample are about 150,000 clones; about 94% of them occurred a single time. 5.7% of the sample lies in the top ten. Of note for this clone: Which antigen it targets is not known. Within one base of it there is no much larger clone, and no base qualities were kept.

Looking up the germline V gene yields CDR1 MNHEY and CDR2 SVGAGI. Including cysteine and phenylalanine, the CDR3 has 14 amino acids. CDR3 DNA is the only sequence kept; it has 42 bases, read in frame from the first base. The V and J ends are trimmed by 6 bases and 2 bases, leaving 10 bases between them. The sequence was collected from a man in his forties or fifties in good health. The sequenced material came from blood. The V and J genes are TRBV6-5 and TRBJ1-4, and possibly TRBD1, on 5 matching bases. In nucleotides, the sequence is TGTGCCAGCAGCCCGTGGGGGACTAATGAAAAACTGTTTTTT. It translates to CASSPWGTNEKLFF.